The rows below give T cell receptor beta chains drawn from one sample of a study of molecular identifiers for immune sequencing clone quantification. TCRdb re-called the PCR reads with MiXCR, one entry per CDR3 protein. The sample lists more than 450,000 distinct CDR3 sequences; about 26% were seen once. The sequencing input was naive CD8+ T cells from blood, with Jurkat cell RNA spiked in. The origin of the receptors is a human donor in good health. Some libraries in this study had Jurkat cell RNA spiked in. Both conserved end residues are part of each CDR3. A D gene is named only where the DNA matches it firmly. Clone size is stated in some rows and not others, as once, few, many or a class when expanded.

CDR3nt	CDR3aa	d_gene	abundance	v_gene	j_gene
TGTGCCAGCAGTTTACTGGGGTCCGAGCCCCAGTCCTTC	CASSLLGSEPQSF	NA	NA	TRBV27	TRBJ2-5
TGTGCCAGCAGTTTGTTCACTGGGGCCAACGTCCTGACTTTC	CASSLFTGANVLTF	NA	many	TRBV28	TRBJ2-6
TGTGCCAGCAGCTTAGACGCCAATCAGCCCCAGCATTTT	CASSLDANQPQHF	NA	many	TRBV11-2	TRBJ1-5
TGTGCCAGCAGTAAAGACAGTAGCAATCAGCCCCAGCGTTTT	CASSKDSSNQPQRF	NA	NA	TRBV12-3/TRBV12-4	TRBJ1-5
TGTGCCAGCAACCAATTTACGAACACCGGGGAGCTGTTTTTT	CASNQFTNTGELFF	NA	few	TRBV9	TRBJ2-2
TGTGCTAGTGGTACCGGGACAACTAGCACAGATACGCAGTATTTT	CASGTGTTSTDTQYF	NA	NA	TRBV12-5	TRBJ2-3
TGTGCCAGCAGTGAATTTTTTAGTGGGTTCGAAAACACTGAAGCTTTCTTT	CASSEFFSGFENTEAFF	NA	NA	TRBV2	TRBJ1-1
TGTGCCAGCAGCCACAGGGACAGCTCCTACGAGCAGTACTTC	CASSHRDSSYEQYF	TRBD1	many	TRBV3-1	TRBJ2-7
TGCAGTGCTAGTAGCTACAGGGGGCAGCGCGAGCAGTACTTC	CSASSYRGQREQYF	TRBD1	few	TRBV20-1	TRBJ2-7
TGTGCCAGCAGCCGAGCGGGAGGTACCGGGGAGCTGTTTTTT	CASSRAGGTGELFF	TRBD2	NA	TRBV7-9	TRBJ2-2
TGCAGTGCTACTAGCGGGGCCTACGAGCAGTACTTC	CSATSGAYEQYF	TRBD2	few	TRBV20-1	TRBJ2-7
TGCAGTGCCCCTTCGGGACAGGGGGCTTACGAGCAGTACTTC	CSAPSGQGAYEQYF	TRBD1	NA	TRBV20-1	TRBJ2-7
TGTGCCAGCTCACCAACAGGGTACGGCACTGAAGCTTTCTTT	CASSPTGYGTEAFF	NA	many	TRBV18	TRBJ1-1
TGCGCCAGCAGCCAGGCTCAGGGGGCTCTCTACGAGCAGTACTTC	CASSQAQGALYEQYF	TRBD1	NA	TRBV4-3	TRBJ2-7
TGTGCCAGCAGCTTGGGGGCTAGCGTCAACGAGCAGTACTTC	CASSLGASVNEQYF	NA	NA	TRBV5-6	TRBJ2-7
TGTGCCAGCAGTGAAGATGGGTACAGCATGAACACTGAAGCTTTCTTT	CASSEDGYSMNTEAFF	NA	many	TRBV6-1	TRBJ1-1
TGTGCCAGCAGTGTCGGTCTATCACCAATCAATGAGCAGTTCTTC	CASSVGLSPINEQFF	NA	few	TRBV2	TRBJ2-1